This T cell receptor beta chain was observed in a study of shared clonotypes between healthy human individuals. Study at large: Each donor's CD4 naive and CD4 memory cells filled three plates apiece, CD8 naive two, and CD8 memory one.

This clone was counted only a few times. The CDR3 totals 14 residues. Germline V CDR1 and CDR2: MGHDK, SYGVNS. Trimming took off 5 bases at V and 3 bases at J, with 10 bases between the two ends. Assay execution proceeded at the deep level. Replicate PCRs for sorted subsets used around 200 ng DNA; this equaled 25,000 to 30,000 T cell genomes. Clones were sequenced by immunoSEQ multiplex PCR, and TCRdb holds only the in-frame ones, with some missing. Of fewer than 850,000 clones listed, less than 80% are singletons. The source is a young woman in good health. The genes are TRBV25-1 and TRBJ1-4; a weak D match, TRBD1 (5 bases). Sequencing used memory CD4+ T cells sorted from blood. The subset denotes: CD45RA-negative fraction. CDR3 sequence (DNA): TGTGCCAGCAGTCCAGGGTCGCCTAATGAAAAACTGTTTTTT. Translation gives CASSPGSPNEKLFF.